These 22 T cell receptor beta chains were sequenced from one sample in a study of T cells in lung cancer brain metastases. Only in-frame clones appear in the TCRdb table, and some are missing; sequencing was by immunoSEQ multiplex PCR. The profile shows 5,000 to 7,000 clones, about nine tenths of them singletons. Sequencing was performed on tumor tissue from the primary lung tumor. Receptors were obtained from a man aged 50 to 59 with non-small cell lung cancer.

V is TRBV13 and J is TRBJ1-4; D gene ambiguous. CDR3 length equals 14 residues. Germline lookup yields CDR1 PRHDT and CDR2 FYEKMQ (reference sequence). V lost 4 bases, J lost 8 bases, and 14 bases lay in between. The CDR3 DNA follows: TGTGCCAGCAGCTCGATACGACCGGGAGAAAAACTGTTTTTT. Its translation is CASSSIRPGEKLFF.

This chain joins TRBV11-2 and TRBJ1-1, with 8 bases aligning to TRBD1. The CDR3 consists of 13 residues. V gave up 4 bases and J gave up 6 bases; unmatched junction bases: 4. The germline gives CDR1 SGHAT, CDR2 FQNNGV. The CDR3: CASSSTGASEAFF. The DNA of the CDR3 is TGTGCCAGCAGCTCGACAGGGGCTTCTGAAGCTTTCTTT. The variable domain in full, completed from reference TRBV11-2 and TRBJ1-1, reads EAGVAQSPRYKIIEKRQSVAFWCNPISGHATLYWYQQILGQGPKLLIQFQNNGVVDDSQLPKDRFSAERLKGVDSTLKIQPAKLEDSAVYLCASSSTGASEAFFGQGTRLTVV.

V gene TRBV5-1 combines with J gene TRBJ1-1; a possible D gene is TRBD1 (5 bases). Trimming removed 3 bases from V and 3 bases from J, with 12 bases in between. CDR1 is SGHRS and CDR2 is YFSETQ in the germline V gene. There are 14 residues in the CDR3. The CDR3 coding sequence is TGCGCCAGCAGCTCGCTGGGAGGGGACACTGAAGCTTTCTTT. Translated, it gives CASSSLGGDTEAFF.

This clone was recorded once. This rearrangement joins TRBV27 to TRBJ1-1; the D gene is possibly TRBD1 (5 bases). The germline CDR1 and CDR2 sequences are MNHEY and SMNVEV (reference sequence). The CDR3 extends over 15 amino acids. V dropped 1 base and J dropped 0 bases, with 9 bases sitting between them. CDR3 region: CASSLFRGLNTEAFF. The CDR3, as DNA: TGTGCCAGCAGTTTATTTCGGGGACTGAACACTGAAGCTTTCTTT.

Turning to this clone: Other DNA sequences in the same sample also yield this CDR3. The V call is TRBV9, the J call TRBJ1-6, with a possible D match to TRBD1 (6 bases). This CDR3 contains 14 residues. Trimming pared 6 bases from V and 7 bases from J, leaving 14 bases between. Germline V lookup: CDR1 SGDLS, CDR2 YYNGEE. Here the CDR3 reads CASNPTGTNSPLHF. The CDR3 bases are TGTGCCAGCAACCCGACAGGCACAAATTCACCCCTCCACTTT.

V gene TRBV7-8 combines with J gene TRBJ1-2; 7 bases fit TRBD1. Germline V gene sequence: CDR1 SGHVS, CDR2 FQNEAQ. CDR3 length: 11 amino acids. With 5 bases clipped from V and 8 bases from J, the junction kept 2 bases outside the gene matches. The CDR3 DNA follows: TGTGCCAGCAGCAACAGGGGCGGCTACACCTTC. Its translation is CASSNRGGYTF.

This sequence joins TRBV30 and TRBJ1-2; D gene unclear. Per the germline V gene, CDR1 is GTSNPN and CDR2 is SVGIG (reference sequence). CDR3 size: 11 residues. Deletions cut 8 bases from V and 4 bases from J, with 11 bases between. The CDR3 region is CAGEDFYGYTF. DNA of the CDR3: TGTGCCGGGGAGGATTTCTATGGCTACACCTTC.

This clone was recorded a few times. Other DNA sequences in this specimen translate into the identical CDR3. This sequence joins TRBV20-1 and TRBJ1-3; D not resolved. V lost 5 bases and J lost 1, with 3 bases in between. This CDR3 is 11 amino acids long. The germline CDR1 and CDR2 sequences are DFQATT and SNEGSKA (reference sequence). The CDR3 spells CSAVSGNTIYF. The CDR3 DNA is TGCAGTGCTGTATCTGGAAACACCATATATTTT.

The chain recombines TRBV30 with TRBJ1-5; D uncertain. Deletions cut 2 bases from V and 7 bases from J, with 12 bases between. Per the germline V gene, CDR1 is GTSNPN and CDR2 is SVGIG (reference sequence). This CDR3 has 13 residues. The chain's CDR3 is CAWSTTHDQPQHF. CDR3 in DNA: TGTGCCTGGAGTACCACACACGACCAGCCCCAGCATTTT.

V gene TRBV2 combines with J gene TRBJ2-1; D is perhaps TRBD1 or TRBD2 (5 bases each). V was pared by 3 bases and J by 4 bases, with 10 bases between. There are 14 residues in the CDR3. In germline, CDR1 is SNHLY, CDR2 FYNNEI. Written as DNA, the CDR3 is TGTGCCAGCAGTGATGTGGGGGTTTACAATGAGCAGTTCTTC. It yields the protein CASSDVGVYNEQFF.

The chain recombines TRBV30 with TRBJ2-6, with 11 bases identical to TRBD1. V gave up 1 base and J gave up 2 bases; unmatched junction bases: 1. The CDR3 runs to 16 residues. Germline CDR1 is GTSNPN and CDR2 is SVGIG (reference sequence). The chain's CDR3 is CAWSEGQGAGANVLTF. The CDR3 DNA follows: TGTGCCTGGAGTGAGGGACAGGGGGCTGGGGCCAACGTCCTGACTTTC.

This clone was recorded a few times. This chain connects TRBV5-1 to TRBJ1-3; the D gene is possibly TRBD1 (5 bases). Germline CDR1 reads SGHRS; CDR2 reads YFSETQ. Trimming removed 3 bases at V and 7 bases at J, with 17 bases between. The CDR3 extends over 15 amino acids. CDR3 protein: CASSSGLLFGNTIYF. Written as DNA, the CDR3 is TGCGCCAGCAGCTCGGGACTTTTGTTTGGGAACACCATATATTTT.

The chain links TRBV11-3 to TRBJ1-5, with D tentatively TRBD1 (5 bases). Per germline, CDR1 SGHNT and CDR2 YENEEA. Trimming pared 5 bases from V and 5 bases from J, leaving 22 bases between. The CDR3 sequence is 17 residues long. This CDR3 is CASSPHLDSGSDQPQHF. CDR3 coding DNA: TGTGCCAGCAGCCCCCATCTTGACAGTGGAAGCGATCAGCCCCAGCATTTT. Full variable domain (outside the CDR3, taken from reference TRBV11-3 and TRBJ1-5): EAGVVQSPRYKIIEKKQPVAFWCNPISGHNTLYWYLQNLGQGPELLIRYENEEAVDDSQLPKDRFSAERLKGVDSTLKIQPAELGDSAVYLCASSPHLDSGSDQPQHFGDGTRLSIL.

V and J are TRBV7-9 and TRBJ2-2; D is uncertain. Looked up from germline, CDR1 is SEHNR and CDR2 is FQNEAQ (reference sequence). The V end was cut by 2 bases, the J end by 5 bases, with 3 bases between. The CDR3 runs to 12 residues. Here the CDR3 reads CASSLQTGELFF. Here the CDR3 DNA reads TGTGCCAGCAGCTTACAGACCGGGGAGCTGTTTTTT.

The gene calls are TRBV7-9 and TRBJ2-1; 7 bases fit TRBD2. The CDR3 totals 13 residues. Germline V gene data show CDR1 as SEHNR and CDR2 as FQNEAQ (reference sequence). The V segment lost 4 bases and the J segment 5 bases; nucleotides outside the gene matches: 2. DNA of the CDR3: TGTGCCAGCAGCTCCGGGACTAACAATGAGCAGTTCTTC. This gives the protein CASSSGTNNEQFF. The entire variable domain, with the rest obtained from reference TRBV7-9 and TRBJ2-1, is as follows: DTGVSQNPRHKITKRGQNVTFRCDPISEHNRLYWYRQTLGQGPEFLTYFQNEAQLEKSRLLSDRFSAERPKGSFSTLEIQRTEQGDSAMYLCASSSGTNNEQFFGPGTRLTVL.

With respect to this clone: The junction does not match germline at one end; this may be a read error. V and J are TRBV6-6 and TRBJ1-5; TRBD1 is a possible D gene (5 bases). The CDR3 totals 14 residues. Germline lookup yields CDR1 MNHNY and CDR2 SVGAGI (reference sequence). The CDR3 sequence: CASRRGNSNQPQHF. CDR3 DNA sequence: TGTGCTAGCAGGCGGGGGAATAGCAATCAGCCCCAGCATTTT.

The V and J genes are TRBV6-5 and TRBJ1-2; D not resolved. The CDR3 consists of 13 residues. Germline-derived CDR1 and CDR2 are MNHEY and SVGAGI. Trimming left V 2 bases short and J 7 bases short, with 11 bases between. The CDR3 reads CASSYDMTTGYTF. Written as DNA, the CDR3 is TGTGCCAGCAGTTACGACATGACTACTGGCTACACCTTC.

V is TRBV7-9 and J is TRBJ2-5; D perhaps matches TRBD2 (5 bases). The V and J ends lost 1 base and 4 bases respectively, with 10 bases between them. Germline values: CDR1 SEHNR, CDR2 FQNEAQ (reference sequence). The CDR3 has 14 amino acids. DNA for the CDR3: TGTGCCAGCAGCTTAGGGTTGAGCGGAGAGACCCAGTACTTC. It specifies CASSLGLSGETQYF.

DNA for the CDR3: TGTGCCAGCAATGGGTGGGCAGGGGGCGATTATGGCTACACCTTC. Its translation is CASNGWAGGDYGYTF. The chain carries TRBV21-1 and TRBJ1-2; TRBD1 reflects the table's D call only, with no check against the DNA. TRBV21-1 is annotated as a pseudogene. CDR3 length equals 15 residues.

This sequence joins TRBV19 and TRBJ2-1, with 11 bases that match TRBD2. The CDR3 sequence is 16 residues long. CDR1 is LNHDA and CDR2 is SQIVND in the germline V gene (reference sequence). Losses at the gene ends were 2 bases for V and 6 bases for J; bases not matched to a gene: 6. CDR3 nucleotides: TGTGCCAGTAGTATACACGGGACTAGCGGTTCCAATGAGCAGTTCTTC. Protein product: CASSIHGTSGSNEQFF.

The CDR3 region is CASSYSRGINEKLFF. The CDR3 DNA reads TGTGCCAGCAGTTACTCGAGGGGGATTAATGAAAAACTGTTTTTT. The chain uses TRBV6-5 and TRBJ1-4; weak D call: TRBD1 (6 bases). The CDR3 has 15 residues. Trimming left V 0 bases short and J 4 bases short, with 9 bases between. Germline CDR1 MNHEY, CDR2 SVGAGI.

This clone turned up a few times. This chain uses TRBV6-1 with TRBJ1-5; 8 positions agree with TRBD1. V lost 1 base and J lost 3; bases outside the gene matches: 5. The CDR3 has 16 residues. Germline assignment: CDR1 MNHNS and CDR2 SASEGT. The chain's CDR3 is CASSEVAGGFNQPQHF. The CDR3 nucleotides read TGTGCCAGCAGTGAAGTGGCAGGGGGCTTCAATCAGCCCCAGCATTTT.